This T cell receptor (beta chain) was found in a study of Tregs in tolerant kidney transplant recipients. The protocol was immunoSEQ multiplex PCR, while the TCRdb copy is restricted to in-frame clones and leaves out a portion. The table shows some 240,000 clones, with roughly four fifths occurring only once. Per germline, CDR1 SGHTA and CDR2 FQGNSA. The CDR3 sequence is 15 residues long. The sequenced sample was CD4+ T cells from blood. The source of this sequence is a human donor in good health. The chain recombines TRBV7-2 with TRBJ2-5; D may correspond to TRBD1 or TRBD2 (5 bases each). The J call may not be correct, given that the DNA end is closer to TRBJ2-7. The CDR3 DNA reads as TGTGCCAGCAGCCGGACTTGGGACCGTCCCTACGAGCAGTACTTC. This codes for CASSRTWDRPYEQYF.